The present T cell receptor beta chain was sequenced within a study of CD8 T cells in ankylosing spondylitis. Molecular-barcoded quantitative 5'-RACE produced these TCR beta libraries. TCRdb recomputed calls from the 5' RACE reads with MiXCR, one row per CDR3 protein. The sample lists 310,000 or so distinct CDR3 sequences; 20% were seen once. This clonotype occurred a few times. Its antigen is unidentified. Whole-study findings and limits: Ankylosing spondylitis blood appeared to carry a characteristic TCR beta motif of several highly homologous variants. Certain motif variants had earlier appeared in reactive arthritis synovial fluid and blood. Within matched ankylosing spondylitis synovial fluid, disease-linked clones were reportedly significantly enriched.

The V and J ends lost 12 bases and 5 bases, in that order; junction bases with no gene match: 12. Germline V gene data show CDR1 as KGHDR and CDR2 as SFDVKD. CDR3 length equals 15 residues. The TCR sequence derives from a male donor with ankylosing spondylitis or in good health (not recorded which). The chain recombines TRBV24-1 with TRBJ2-2; TRBD2 aligns across 9 bases. Specimen: blood, either unsorted or a sorted T cell fraction (not recorded which). CDR3 residues: CAAGGAGGRTGELFF. The CDR3 nucleotides read TGTGCCGCTGGAGGAGCGGGGGGTCGGACCGGGGAGCTGTTTTTT.